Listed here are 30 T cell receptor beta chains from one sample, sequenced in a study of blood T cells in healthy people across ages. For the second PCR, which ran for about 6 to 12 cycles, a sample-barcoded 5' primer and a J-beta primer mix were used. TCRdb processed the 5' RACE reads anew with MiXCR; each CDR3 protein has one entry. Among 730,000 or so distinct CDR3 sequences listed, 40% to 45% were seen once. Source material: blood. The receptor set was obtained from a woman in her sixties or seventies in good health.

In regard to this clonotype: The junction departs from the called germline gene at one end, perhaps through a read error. CDR3 region: CASSFGVITDTQYF. In nucleotides, the CDR3 is TGTGCCAGCAGTTTTGGGGTGATAACAGATACGCAATATTTT. The chain has TRBV12-3 or TRBV12-4 and TRBJ2-3; D call uncertain. The CDR3 totals 14 residues.

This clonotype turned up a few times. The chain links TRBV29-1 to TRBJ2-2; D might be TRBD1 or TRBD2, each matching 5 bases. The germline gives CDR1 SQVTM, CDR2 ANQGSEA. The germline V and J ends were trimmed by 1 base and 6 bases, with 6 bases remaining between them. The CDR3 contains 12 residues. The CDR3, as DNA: TGCAGCGTTGAAGGGGGGTCCGGGGAGCTGTTTTTT. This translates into CSVEGGSGELFF.

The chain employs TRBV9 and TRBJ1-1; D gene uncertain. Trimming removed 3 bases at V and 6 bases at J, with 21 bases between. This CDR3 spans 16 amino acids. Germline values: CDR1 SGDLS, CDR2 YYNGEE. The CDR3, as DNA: TGTGCCAGCAGCGCCACGGACGGCCGGACGGGCCCTGAAGCTTTCTTT. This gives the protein CASSATDGRTGPEAFF.

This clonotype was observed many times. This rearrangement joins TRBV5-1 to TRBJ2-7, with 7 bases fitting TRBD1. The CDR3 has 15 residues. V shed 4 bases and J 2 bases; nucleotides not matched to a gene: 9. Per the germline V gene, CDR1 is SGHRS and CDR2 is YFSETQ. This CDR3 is CASSIAGTDTYEQYF. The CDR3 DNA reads TGCGCCAGCAGCATCGCCGGGACAGATACCTACGAGCAGTACTTC.

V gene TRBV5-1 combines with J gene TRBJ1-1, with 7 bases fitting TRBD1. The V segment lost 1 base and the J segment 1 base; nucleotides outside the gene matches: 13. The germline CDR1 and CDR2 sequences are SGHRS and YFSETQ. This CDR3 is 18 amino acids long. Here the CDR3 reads CASSLIRQGGPSNTEAFF. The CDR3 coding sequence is TGCGCCAGCAGCTTGATCAGACAGGGAGGGCCGTCGAACACTGAAGCTTTCTTT.

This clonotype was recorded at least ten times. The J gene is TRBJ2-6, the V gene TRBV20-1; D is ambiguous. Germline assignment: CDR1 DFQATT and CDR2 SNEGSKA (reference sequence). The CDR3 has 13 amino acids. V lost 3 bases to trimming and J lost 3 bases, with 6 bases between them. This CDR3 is CSARRSGANVLTF. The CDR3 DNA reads TGCAGTGCTAGGAGAAGTGGGGCCAACGTCCTGACTTTC.

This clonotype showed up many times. The CDR3 region is CSVADRTGERGRDIQYF. DNA of the CDR3: TGCAGCGTTGCCGACAGGACAGGGGAAAGGGGCCGGGACATTCAGTACTTC. V is TRBV29-1 and J is TRBJ2-4, with TRBD1 matching over 9 bases. With 4 bases clipped from V and 8 bases from J, the junction kept 18 bases outside the gene matches. In germline, CDR1 is SQVTM, CDR2 ANQGSEA. The CDR3 has 17 amino acids.

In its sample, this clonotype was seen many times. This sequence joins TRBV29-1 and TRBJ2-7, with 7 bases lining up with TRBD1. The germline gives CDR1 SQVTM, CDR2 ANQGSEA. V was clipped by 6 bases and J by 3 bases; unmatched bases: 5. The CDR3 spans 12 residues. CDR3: CSVAGTVYEQYF. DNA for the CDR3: TGCAGCGTGGCCGGGACAGTCTACGAGCAGTACTTC.

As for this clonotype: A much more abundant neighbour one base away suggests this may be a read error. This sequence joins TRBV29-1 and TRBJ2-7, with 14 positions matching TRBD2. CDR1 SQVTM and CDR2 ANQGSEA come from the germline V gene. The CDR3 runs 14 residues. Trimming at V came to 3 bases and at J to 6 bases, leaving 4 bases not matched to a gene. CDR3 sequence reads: CSVEGLAGECEQYF. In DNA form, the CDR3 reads TGCAGCGTTGAGGGACTAGCGGGAGAGTGCGAGCAGTACTTC.

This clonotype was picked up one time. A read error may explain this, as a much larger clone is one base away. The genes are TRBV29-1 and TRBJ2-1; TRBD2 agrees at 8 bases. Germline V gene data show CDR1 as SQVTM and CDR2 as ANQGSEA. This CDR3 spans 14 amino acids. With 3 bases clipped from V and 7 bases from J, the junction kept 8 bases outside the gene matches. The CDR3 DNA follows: TGCAGCGTTGACGCGAGCGGGAGTATAAATGAGCAGTTCTTC. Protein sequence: CSVDASGSINEQFF.

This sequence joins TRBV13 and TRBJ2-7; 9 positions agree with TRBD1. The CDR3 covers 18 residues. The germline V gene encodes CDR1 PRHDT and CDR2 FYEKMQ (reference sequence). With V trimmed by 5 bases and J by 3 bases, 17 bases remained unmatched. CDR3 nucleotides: TGTGCCAGCAGCCAAACCCCTCGCGGACAGGGGTTAAACTACGAGCAGTACTTC. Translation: CASSQTPRGQGLNYEQYF.

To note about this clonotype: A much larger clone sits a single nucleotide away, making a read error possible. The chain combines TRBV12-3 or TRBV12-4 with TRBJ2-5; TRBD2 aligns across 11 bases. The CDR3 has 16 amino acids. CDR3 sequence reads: CASRTTSGIPQETQCF. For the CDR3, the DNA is TGTGCCAGCAGGACGACTAGCGGGATCCCCCAAGAGACCCAGTGCTTC.

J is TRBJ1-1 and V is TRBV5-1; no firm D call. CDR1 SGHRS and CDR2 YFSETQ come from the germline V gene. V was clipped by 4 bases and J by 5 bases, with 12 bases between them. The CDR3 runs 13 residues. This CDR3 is CASSGFDGTEAFF. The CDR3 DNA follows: TGCGCCAGCAGCGGCTTCGACGGTACTGAAGCTTTCTTT.

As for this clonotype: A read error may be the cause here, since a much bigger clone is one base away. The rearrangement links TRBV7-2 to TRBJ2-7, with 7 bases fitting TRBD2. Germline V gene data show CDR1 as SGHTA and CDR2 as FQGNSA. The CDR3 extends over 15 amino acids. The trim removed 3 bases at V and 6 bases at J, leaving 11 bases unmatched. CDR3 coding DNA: TGTGCCAGCAGCTTCAGCGGGGCCGATCTCTGCGAGCAGTACTTC. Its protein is CASSFSGADLCEQYF.

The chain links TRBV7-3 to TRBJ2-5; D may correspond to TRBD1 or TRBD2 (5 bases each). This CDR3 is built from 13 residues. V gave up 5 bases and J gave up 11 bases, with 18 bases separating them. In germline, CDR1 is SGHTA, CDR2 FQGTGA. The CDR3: CASSPSARGEQYF. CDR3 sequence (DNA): TGTGCCAGCAGCCCCTCCGCAAGGGGAGAGCAGTACTTC.

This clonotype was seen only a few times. CDR3 in amino acids: CASTPGVAGTYEQYF. DNA of the CDR3: TGTGCCAGCACCCCCGGGGTAGCGGGAACCTACGAGCAGTACTTC. The genes are TRBV7-9 and TRBJ2-7, with 8 bases matching TRBD2. Germline CDR1 reads SEHNR; CDR2 reads FQNEAQ (reference sequence). The length of the CDR3 is 15 residues. V dropped 7 bases and J dropped 2; count of bases not matched to a gene: 10.

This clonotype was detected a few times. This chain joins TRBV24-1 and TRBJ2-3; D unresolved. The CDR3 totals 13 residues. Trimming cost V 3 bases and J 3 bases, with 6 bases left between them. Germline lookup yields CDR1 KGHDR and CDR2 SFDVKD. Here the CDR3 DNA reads TGTGCCACCAGTGATGAGGCAACAGATACGCAGTATTTT. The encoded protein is CATSDEATDTQYF.

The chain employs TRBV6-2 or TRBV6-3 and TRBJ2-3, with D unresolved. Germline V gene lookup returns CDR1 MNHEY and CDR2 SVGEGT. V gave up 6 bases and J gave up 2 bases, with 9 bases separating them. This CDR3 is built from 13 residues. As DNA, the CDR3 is TGTGCCAGCAGGGGGTTCTCCACAGATACGCAGTATTTT. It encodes CASRGFSTDTQYF.

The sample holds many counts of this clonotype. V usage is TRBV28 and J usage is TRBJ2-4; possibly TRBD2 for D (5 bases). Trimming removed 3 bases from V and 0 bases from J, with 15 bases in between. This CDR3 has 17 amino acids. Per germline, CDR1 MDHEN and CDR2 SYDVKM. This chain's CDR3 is CASSFLTRRLAKNIQYF. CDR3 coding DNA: TGTGCCAGCAGTTTCCTTACAAGGAGGCTAGCCAAAAACATTCAGTACTTC.

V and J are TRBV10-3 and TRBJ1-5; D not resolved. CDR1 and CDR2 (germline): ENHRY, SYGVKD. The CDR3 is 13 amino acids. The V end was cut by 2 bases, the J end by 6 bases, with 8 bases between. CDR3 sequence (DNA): TGTGCCATCAGTGAGAACTGGGGTCAGCCCCAGCATTTT. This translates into CAISENWGQPQHF.

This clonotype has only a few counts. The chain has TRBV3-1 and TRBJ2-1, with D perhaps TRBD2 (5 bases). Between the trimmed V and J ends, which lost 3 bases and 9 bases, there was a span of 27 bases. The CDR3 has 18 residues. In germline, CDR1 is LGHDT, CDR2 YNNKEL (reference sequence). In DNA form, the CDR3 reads TGTGCCAGCAGCCACTCCCATGGCGGGCAGGCCCGGCCAGGTGAGCAGTTCTTC. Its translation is CASSHSHGGQARPGEQFF.

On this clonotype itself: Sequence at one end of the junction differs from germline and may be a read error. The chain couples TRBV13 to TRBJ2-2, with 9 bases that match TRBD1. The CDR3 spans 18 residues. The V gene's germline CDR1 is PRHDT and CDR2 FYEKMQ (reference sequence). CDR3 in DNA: TGTGCCAGCAGCCCCGAGGCCGGGACAGGGTCAACCACCGGGGAACTGTTTTTT. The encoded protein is CASSPEAGTGSTTGELFF.

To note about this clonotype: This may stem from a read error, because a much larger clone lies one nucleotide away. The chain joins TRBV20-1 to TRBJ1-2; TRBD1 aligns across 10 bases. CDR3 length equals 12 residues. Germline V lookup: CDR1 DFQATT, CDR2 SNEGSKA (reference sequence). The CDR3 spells CGAHDRGRGYTF. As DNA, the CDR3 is TGCGGTGCACACGACAGGGGGCGTGGCTACACCTTC.

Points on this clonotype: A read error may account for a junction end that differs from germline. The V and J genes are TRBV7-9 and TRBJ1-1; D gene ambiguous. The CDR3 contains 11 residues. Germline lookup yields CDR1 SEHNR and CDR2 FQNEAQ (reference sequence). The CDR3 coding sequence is TGTGCCAGCAGCTTAGTCGGGGAAGGTTTCTTT. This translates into CASSLVGEGFF.

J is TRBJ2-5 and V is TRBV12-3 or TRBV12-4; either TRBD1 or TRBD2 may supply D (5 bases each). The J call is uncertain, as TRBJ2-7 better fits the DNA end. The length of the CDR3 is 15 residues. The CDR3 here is CASNTRGAFFDEQYF. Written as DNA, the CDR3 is TGTGCCAGCAACACCCGAGGGGCGTTCTTCGACGAGCAGTACTTC.

The CDR3 sequence: CASSYRDRGYGFTETQYF. The CDR3 DNA follows: TGTGCCAGCAGTTACCGGGACAGGGGGTACGGGTTCACTGAGACCCAGTACTTC. The chain employs TRBV6-5 and TRBJ2-4, with 11 bases that match TRBD1. The assigned J gene may be wrong: the sequence end matches TRBJ2-5 better. The length of the CDR3 is 18 residues. CDR1 and CDR2 from the germline V gene are MNHEY and SVGAGI.

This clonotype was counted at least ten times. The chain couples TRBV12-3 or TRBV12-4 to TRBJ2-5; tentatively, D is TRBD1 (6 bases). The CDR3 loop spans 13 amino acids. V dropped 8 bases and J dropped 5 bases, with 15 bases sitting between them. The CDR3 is CASAGYRAETQYF. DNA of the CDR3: TGTGCCAGCGCTGGATACAGGGCGGAGACCCAGTACTTC.

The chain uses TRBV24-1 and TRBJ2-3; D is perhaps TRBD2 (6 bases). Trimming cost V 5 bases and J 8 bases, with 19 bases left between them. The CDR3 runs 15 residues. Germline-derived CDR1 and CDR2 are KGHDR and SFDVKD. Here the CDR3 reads CATSVPGTQQGTQYF. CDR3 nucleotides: TGTGCCACCAGTGTGCCCGGGACTCAACAAGGTACGCAGTATTTT.

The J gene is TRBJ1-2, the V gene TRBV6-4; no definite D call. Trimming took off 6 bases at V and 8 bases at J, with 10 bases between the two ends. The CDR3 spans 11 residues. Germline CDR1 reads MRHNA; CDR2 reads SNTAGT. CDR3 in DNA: TGTGCCAGCAGCGGTCTAGGAGGCTACACCTTC. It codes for CASSGLGGYTF.

The CDR3 protein is CASSTRTGNTEAFF. The CDR3 DNA reads as TGTGCCAGCAGCACCCGGACAGGCAACACTGAAGCTTTCTTT. The chain carries TRBV13 and TRBJ1-1; 7 bases match TRBD1. This CDR3 is built from 14 residues. Germline CDR1 PRHDT, CDR2 FYEKMQ (reference sequence). V trimming: 5 bases; J trimming: 2 bases; junction bases outside the gene matches: 5.